The T cell receptor beta chain described here comes from a study of regulatory and conventional T cells in RAG deficiency. Whole-study results and caveats: Shorter CDR3s in all patient subsets; >85% Treg-Tconv overlap in Omenn.

CDR3 size: 14 residues. Germline V gene lookup returns CDR1 SGHTA and CDR2 FQGTGA. Trimming left V 1 base short and J 2 bases short, with 9 bases between. Note on this clone: The antigen remains unidentified.

Sequenced by immunoSEQ multiplex PCR; TCRdb stores in-frame clones only, minus some. The sample consists of around 30,000 clones, about 95% of them appearing once. Conventional CD4+ T cells were sorted from blood as CD25-low CD127-high cells. Separately, the same data were catalogued under a study of regulatory T cells. This second report adds: The primer mix had 52 TRBV and 13 TRBJ primers. In patients, unique TRB V-J pairs were restricted and V/J usage skewed, especially in Tregs.

The chain has TRBV7-3 and TRBJ2-7, with a tentative D call TRBD1 (6 bases). The sample comprised CD25- CD4+ T cells sorted from blood. This TCR came from a human donor in good health. CDR3 coding DNA: TGTGCCAGCAGCTTAAAACCAGGGGCCTACGAGCAGTACTTC. It specifies CASSLKPGAYEQYF.